One and the same sample provided the 8 T cell receptor beta chains below, sequenced in a study of blood T cell repertoires in COVID-19. The data were produced by immunoSEQ multiplex PCR, yet TCRdb's version contains in-frame clones alone and is incomplete. The profile covers approximately 300,000 clones, with almost 90% appearing a single time and around 10% taken by the ten largest. The sequencing input was peripheral blood. These receptors were obtained from a woman in her twenties or thirties with COVID-19, enrolled during active disease.

This chain uses TRBV9 with TRBJ2-1; TRBD2 matches at 9 bases. CDR3 size: 16 residues. The germline V gene encodes CDR1 SGDLS and CDR2 YYNGEE. V shed 3 bases and J 0 bases; nucleotides not matched to a gene: 4. The CDR3 DNA is TGTGCCAGCAGCGAGACTAGCGGAATCTCCTACAATGAGCAGTTCTTC. Translation: CASSETSGISYNEQFF.

V is TRBV19 and J is TRBJ1-6; 10 nucleotides agree with TRBD1. Germline CDR1 reads LNHDA; CDR2 reads SQIVND (reference sequence). This CDR3 is built from 17 residues. Trimming at V came to 4 bases and at J to 8 bases, leaving 11 bases not matched to a gene. The CDR3 here is CASSTLAGTGEYSPLHF. In DNA form, the CDR3 reads TGTGCCAGTAGTACCCTCGCCGGGACAGGGGAGTATTCACCCCTCCACTTT.

The chain couples TRBV7-6 to TRBJ2-7; 9 positions match TRBD2. V lost 3 bases and J lost 0; bases outside the gene matches: 3. The CDR3 is 15 residues long. Germline lookup yields CDR1 SGHVS and CDR2 FNYEAQ. The CDR3 sequence is CASSLTSGSSYEQYF. The CDR3 region has the DNA TGTGCCAGCAGCTTGACTAGCGGTTCCTCCTACGAGCAGTACTTC.

V gene TRBV28 combines with J gene TRBJ2-7; possible D gene TRBD2, 6 bases. The CDR3 runs 13 residues. Germline loops: CDR1 MDHEN, CDR2 SYDVKM. V was pared by 8 bases and J by 1 base, with 12 bases between. This CDR3 is CASVRDLSYEQYF. In nucleotides, the CDR3 is TGTGCCAGCGTCCGGGACTTATCCTACGAGCAGTACTTC.

The chain uses TRBV19 and TRBJ2-7, with 8 bases lining up with TRBD1. V lost 5 bases and J lost 2; bases outside the gene matches: 11. CDR1 is LNHDA and CDR2 is SQIVND in the germline V gene (reference sequence). CDR3 length: 16 amino acids. CDR3 loop: CASSFGTGLSAYEQYF. CDR3 nucleotides: TGTGCCAGTAGTTTCGGGACAGGCCTTTCCGCCTACGAGCAGTACTTC.

In DNA, the CDR3 is TGTGCCAGCAGCTTGGCTACTCCAGGATACGAGCAGTACTTC. Residues: CASSLATPGYEQYF. The V call is TRBV7-2, the J call TRBJ2-7; D uncertain. The CDR3 has 14 amino acids. Trimming stripped 3 bases from V and 4 bases from J, with 13 bases between. CDR1 is SGHTA and CDR2 is FQGNSA in the germline V gene.

V is TRBV14 and J is TRBJ2-5; the D gene is possibly TRBD1 (6 bases). The V end was cut by 2 bases, the J end by 6 bases, with 10 bases between. The CDR3 loop spans 13 amino acids. Germline V gene lookup returns CDR1 SGHDN and CDR2 FVKESK. The CDR3 DNA reads as TGTGCCAGCAGCCAAAACAGGGTTCAGACCCAGTACTTC. Translation: CASSQNRVQTQYF.

The chain joins TRBV28 to TRBJ1-4; TRBD1 might be the D (6 bases). The CDR3 consists of 16 residues. V was clipped by 6 bases and J by 8 bases, with 22 bases between them. The germline V gene has CDR1 MDHEN and CDR2 SYDVKM. CDR3 region: CASSPGARVTGEKLFF. Written as DNA, the CDR3 is TGTGCCAGCAGCCCAGGGGCGAGGGTGACGGGCGAAAAACTGTTTTTT. The full variable domain, with the rest looked up from reference TRBV28 and TRBJ1-4, is DVKVTQSSRYLVKRTGEKVFLECVQDMDHENMFWYRQDPGLGLRLIYFSYDVKMKEKGDIPEGYSVSREKKERFSLILESASTNQTSMYLCASSPGARVTGEKLFFGSGTQLSVL.